The entry below describes one TCR beta chain. The protocol was immunoSEQ multiplex PCR, while the TCRdb copy is restricted to in-frame clones and leaves out a portion. The sample lists tens of thousands of clones; less than 85% were seen once. This record comes from a study of radiation and T cells in renal cell carcinoma. The CDR3 sequence is 14 residues long. CDR1 is SEHNR and CDR2 is FQNEAQ in the germline V gene (reference sequence). V gave up 2 bases and J gave up 13 bases, with 20 bases separating them. The time point: blood 4 weeks post-SBRT, at nephrectomy. Treatment defined: 15 Gy SBRT to primary tumor, nephrectomy 4 weeks later.

The V and J genes are TRBV7-9 and TRBJ1-2; D perhaps matches TRBD1 (5 bases). The sequencing here drew on blood, taken from a patient whose treatment included radiotherapy and nephrectomy. The sequence was collected from a woman aged 55 to 70 with renal cell carcinoma. This CDR3 is CASSLQTGTAIPTF. The CDR3 DNA sequence: TGTGCCAGCAGCTTACAAACCGGGACGGCGATTCCCACCTTC.